This entry lists 21 T cell receptor beta chains sequenced from one sample in a study of blood T cell repertoires in COVID-19. Sequencing used immunoSEQ multiplex PCR; TCRdb keeps in-frame clones, though not all of them. The sample gives 250,000 or so clones, about 91% of which show up once; approximately 4.6% is in the top ten. The specimen was peripheral blood. The receptors were gathered from a woman between 40 and 55 years old who had recovered from COVID-19.

The chain carries TRBV5-4 and TRBJ2-1, with D possibly being TRBD2 (6 bases). Germline lookup yields CDR1 SGHNT and CDR2 YYREEE (reference sequence). The CDR3 has 15 amino acids. The ends were cut back, 4 bases at V and 2 bases at J, with 13 bases in the middle. CDR3 region: CASSRKTSTYNEQFF. DNA of the CDR3: TGTGCCAGCAGCAGAAAAACTAGCACCTACAATGAGCAGTTCTTC.

The chain joins TRBV9 to TRBJ1-2, with D uncertain. The germline V and J ends were trimmed by 5 bases and 4 bases, with 12 bases remaining between them. This CDR3 is 13 amino acids long. Germline CDR1 and CDR2: SGDLS and YYNGEE. CDR3 nucleotides: TGTGCCAGCAGTGATTCAGGTGGCTATGGCTACACCTTC. This encodes CASSDSGGYGYTF. Looking up the rest from reference TRBV9 and TRBJ1-2 gives the full variable domain: DSGVTQTPKHLITATGQRVTLRCSPRSGDLSVYWYQQSLDQGLQFLIQYYNGEERAKGNILERFSAQQFPDLHSELNLSSLELGDSALYFCASSDSGGYGYTFGSGTRLTVV.

This chain uses TRBV5-4 with TRBJ1-2; D might be TRBD1 (5 bases). The V end lost 0 bases, the J end lost 5 bases, and 11 bases lay between the germline ends. The CDR3 extends over 14 amino acids. The V gene's germline CDR1 is SGHNT and CDR2 YYREEE (reference sequence). The CDR3 protein is CASSLAVEGYGYTF. Written as DNA, the CDR3 is TGTGCCAGCAGCTTGGCCGTGGAGGGGTATGGCTACACCTTC.

The V and J genes are TRBV7-2 and TRBJ2-7; D is unresolved. V was clipped by 6 bases and J by 2 bases, with 17 bases between them. Germline loops: CDR1 SGHTA, CDR2 FQGNSA. CDR3 size: 15 residues. CDR3: CASSMHDDIPYEQYF. The CDR3 DNA sequence: TGTGCCAGCAGTATGCATGATGACATTCCCTACGAGCAGTACTTC.

V gene TRBV9 combines with J gene TRBJ2-3; 7 bases agree with TRBD2. In germline, CDR1 is SGDLS, CDR2 YYNGEE. With 0 bases clipped from V and 2 bases from J, the junction kept 6 bases outside the gene matches. CDR3 length equals 16 residues. The CDR3 reads CASSVEGRAYTDTQYF. The CDR3 coding sequence is TGTGCCAGCAGCGTAGAAGGGAGGGCTTACACAGATACGCAGTATTTT.

V and J are TRBV6-5 and TRBJ1-5, with unresolved D. This CDR3 has 11 amino acids. Germline CDR1 reads MNHEY; CDR2 reads SVGAGI. V was clipped by 10 bases and J by 3 bases, with 7 bases between them. CDR3 sequence reads: CAMGANQPQHF. The CDR3 coding sequence is TGTGCCATGGGAGCCAATCAGCCCCAGCATTTT.

The chain recombines TRBV10-2 with TRBJ2-5, with TRBD2 matching 12 bases. The CDR3 contains 15 residues. V shed 2 bases, J shed 4 bases, and the junction held 2 bases outside the gene matches. Germline loops: CDR1 WSHSY, CDR2 SAAADI. The CDR3 nucleotides read TGCGCCAGCAGTGAGCAACTAGCGGGGGGAGAGACCCAGTACTTC. Translated: CASSEQLAGGETQYF.

The chain is built from TRBV5-1 and TRBJ2-1; 10 bases align to TRBD1. The ends lost 5 bases at V and 1 base at J; junction bases unmatched: 6. CDR3 length: 16 residues. CDR1 SGHRS and CDR2 YFSETQ come from the germline V gene. CDR3 nucleotides: TGCGCCAGCAGTTCCGACAGGGGGCGATCCTACAATGAGCAGTTCTTC. Amino acid sequence: CASSSDRGRSYNEQFF.

This chain connects TRBV7-2 to TRBJ2-1; 9 bases are a match to TRBD2. This CDR3 region has 16 residues. Germline V gene lookup returns CDR1 SGHTA and CDR2 FQGNSA. V dropped 3 bases and J dropped 5; count of bases not matched to a gene: 8. This CDR3 is CASSFSSGGYDNEQFF. DNA of the CDR3: TGTGCCAGCAGCTTTTCCAGCGGGGGGTATGACAATGAGCAGTTCTTC.

The J gene is TRBJ2-2, the V gene TRBV10-2, with 8 bases matching TRBD1. Trimming removed 6 bases from V and 4 bases from J; junction bases left unmatched: 4. The CDR3 totals 14 residues. Germline V gene sequence: CDR1 WSHSY, CDR2 SAAADI. CDR3: CASRGRGLTGELFF. The CDR3 coding sequence is TGCGCCAGCAGAGGCAGGGGGCTCACCGGGGAGCTGTTTTTT.

The chain recombines TRBV30 with TRBJ2-2; TRBD2 matches 7 bases. Trimming at V came to 0 bases and at J to 6 bases, leaving 13 bases not matched to a gene. The CDR3 loop spans 17 amino acids. Looked up from germline, CDR1 is GTSNPN and CDR2 is SVGIG (reference sequence). The CDR3 protein is CAWSVRIAGAKAGELFF. CDR3 DNA: TGTGCCTGGAGTGTACGTATTGCGGGAGCGAAGGCCGGGGAGCTGTTTTTT.

The chain employs TRBV5-6 and TRBJ2-4, with TRBD2 matching over 9 bases. The V segment lost 4 bases and the J segment 7 bases; nucleotides outside the gene matches: 9. From germline, CDR1 is SGHDT and CDR2 YYEEEE. The length of the CDR3 is 15 residues. The CDR3 here is CASSPVAGGPNIQYF. The CDR3 coding sequence is TGTGCCAGCAGCCCGGTTGCGGGAGGGCCGAACATTCAGTACTTC.

This chain links TRBV10-3 with TRBJ1-2; D unclear. V was clipped by 6 bases and J by 6 bases, with 14 bases between them. Germline V lookup: CDR1 ENHRY, CDR2 SYGVKD. This CDR3 is 13 amino acids long. CDR3 bases: TGTGCCATCAGCCTCGAGGGAACGGATGGCTACACCTTC. Protein sequence: CAISLEGTDGYTF.

The V and J genes are TRBV4-1 and TRBJ1-3; a possible D gene is TRBD1 (6 bases). Germline loops: CDR1 MGHRA, CDR2 YSYEKL. The CDR3 is made up of 17 amino acids. The V gene lost 0 bases and the J gene lost 0 bases, with 12 bases spanning the gap. The CDR3 bases are TGCGCCAGCAGCCAAGATGTCGGACAGCTCTCTGGAAACACCATATATTTT. Translation gives CASSQDVGQLSGNTIYF.

This clone was found a few times. The V and J genes are TRBV2 and TRBJ1-1; no clear D gene. Germline assignment: CDR1 SNHLY and CDR2 FYNNEI. CDR3 size: 14 residues. V was shortened by 10 bases and J by 0 bases, with 15 bases between the two germline ends. The CDR3 DNA is TGTGCCACCAATGCTCGGGTCATGAACACTGAAGCTTTCTTT. Translated: CATNARVMNTEAFF.

The CDR3 loop is CASREGVSPLHF. The CDR3 DNA is TGTGCCAGCAGAGAGGGGGTCTCACCCCTCCACTTT. V and J are TRBV6-5 and TRBJ1-6, with a weak D call TRBD1 (6 bases). V dropped 6 bases and J dropped 10 bases, with 10 bases sitting between them. In germline, CDR1 is MNHEY, CDR2 SVGAGI. This CDR3 contains 12 residues.

This clone showed up just once. The CDR3 sequence: CASSPLGAATNEKLFF. The CDR3 DNA follows: TGTGCCAGCAGCCCCCTCGGAGCGGCAACTAATGAAAAACTGTTTTTT. This chain joins TRBV3-1 (or the pseudogene TRBV3-2) and TRBJ1-4; D call uncertain. V lost 4 bases to trimming and J lost 0 bases, with 12 bases between them. Looked up from germline, CDR1 is LGHDT and CDR2 is YNNKEL (reference sequence). This CDR3 is built from 16 residues.

The chain carries TRBV5-1 and TRBJ2-7, with D possibly being TRBD1 (5 bases). The CDR3 runs 14 residues. Between the trimmed V and J ends, which lost 1 base and 4 bases, there was a span of 12 bases. Germline V gene sequence: CDR1 SGHRS, CDR2 YFSETQ. CDR3 sequence: CASSLWQGTYEQYF. CDR3 DNA sequence: TGCGCCAGCAGCTTGTGGCAGGGCACTTACGAGCAGTACTTC.

This chain joins TRBV10-1 and TRBJ2-3; D unclear. Germline V gene data show CDR1 as WNHNN and CDR2 as SYGVQD (reference sequence). Trimming pared 3 bases from V and 3 bases from J, leaving 7 bases between. The CDR3 totals 13 residues. The DNA of the CDR3 is TGCGCCAGCAGTGACGAGGCAACAGATACGCAGTATTTT. Protein: CASSDEATDTQYF.

The chain recombines TRBV5-5 with TRBJ2-1; D perhaps matches TRBD2 (6 bases). The V and J ends lost 4 bases and 6 bases respectively, with 8 bases between them. The CDR3 has 12 residues. Germline CDR1 and CDR2: SGHKS and YYEKEE (reference sequence). This chain's CDR3 is CASSLGSNEQFF. The CDR3 DNA follows: TGTGCCAGCAGCCTCGGGAGCAATGAGCAGTTCTTC.

A single count supports this clone. The chain joins TRBV6-5 to TRBJ1-6; D unclear. The CDR3 sequence is 13 residues long. Between the trimmed V and J ends, which lost 4 bases and 8 bases, there was a span of 9 bases. Germline CDR1 reads MNHEY; CDR2 reads SVGAGI. DNA of the CDR3: TGTGCCAGCAGTTCCCAGGCTGATTCACCCCTCCACTTT. It translates to CASSSQADSPLHF.